Presented here are 4 T cell receptor beta chains from one specimen sequenced in a study of memory CD4+ T cells and cytomegalovirus serostatus. TCRdb's table, derived via immunoSEQ multiplex PCR, lists solely in-frame clones and lacks some. The repertoire holds tens of thousands of clones, about four fifths seen once, with roughly 0.4% in the top ten. Single viable CD3+CD4+CD8-CD45RO+ cells were sorted as the memory CD4+ T cells. The specimen was memory CD4+ T cells from blood. The receptors were gathered from an adult in good health and CMV-seronegative.

This sequence joins TRBV19 and TRBJ1-2; D possibly corresponds to TRBD1 (6 bases). Germline V gene sequence: CDR1 LNHDA, CDR2 SQIVND (reference sequence). V was shortened by 6 bases and J by 5 bases, with 31 bases between the two germline ends. This CDR3 contains 19 residues. For the CDR3, the DNA is TGTGCCAGTAGGGGGGTCGACAGGCAGCCAAGATCTACACCGTATGGCTACACCTTC. Translation: CASRGVDRQPRSTPYGYTF.

The V call is TRBV7-2, the J call TRBJ2-7, with 7 bases lining up with TRBD2. J was trimmed by 2 bases and V by 2 bases; bases with no gene match: 3. The CDR3 runs 14 residues. In germline, CDR1 is SGHTA, CDR2 FQGNSA. The CDR3: CASSLTAGPYEQYF. In nucleotides, the CDR3 is TGTGCCAGCAGCTTAACAGCGGGGCCCTACGAGCAGTACTTC.

The chain links TRBV19 to TRBJ2-2; TRBD2 aligns across 11 bases. J lost 4 bases, V lost 1 base, and 8 bases had no gene match. CDR1 and CDR2 (germline): LNHDA, SQIVND (reference sequence). This CDR3 spans 18 amino acids. CDR3 region: CASSIGGTSGITTGELFF. The CDR3 nucleotides are TGTGCCAGTAGTATAGGGGGGACTAGCGGTATTACCACCGGGGAGCTGTTTTTT.

This clone was seen a single time. The V and J genes are TRBV28 and TRBJ1-1; TRBD1 matches at 7 bases. The CDR3 is made up of 14 amino acids. Germline CDR1 is MDHEN and CDR2 is SYDVKM. V was clipped by 6 bases and J by 3 bases; unmatched bases: 7. The chain's CDR3 is CASRAGTVHTEAFF. The CDR3 DNA reads TGTGCCAGCAGAGCCGGGACAGTACACACTGAAGCTTTCTTT.